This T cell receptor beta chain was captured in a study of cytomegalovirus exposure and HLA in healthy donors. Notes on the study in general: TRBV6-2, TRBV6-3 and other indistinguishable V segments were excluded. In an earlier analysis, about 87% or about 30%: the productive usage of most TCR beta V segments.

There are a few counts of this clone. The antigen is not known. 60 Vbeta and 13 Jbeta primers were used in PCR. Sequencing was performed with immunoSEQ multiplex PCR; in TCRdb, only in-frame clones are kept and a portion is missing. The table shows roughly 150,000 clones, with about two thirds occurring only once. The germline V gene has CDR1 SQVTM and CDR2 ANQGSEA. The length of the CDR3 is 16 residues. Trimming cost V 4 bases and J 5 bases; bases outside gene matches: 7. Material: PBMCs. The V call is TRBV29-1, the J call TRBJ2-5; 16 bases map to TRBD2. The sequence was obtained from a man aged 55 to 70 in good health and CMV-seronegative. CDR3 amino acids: CSVAGTSGRAWETQYF. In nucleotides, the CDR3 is TGCAGCGTTGCCGGGACTAGCGGGAGGGCCTGGGAGACCCAGTACTTC. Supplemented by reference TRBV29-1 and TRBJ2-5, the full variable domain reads SAVISQKPSRDICQRGTSLTIQCQVDSQVTMMFWYRQQPGQSLTLIATANQGSEATYESGFVIDKFPISRPNLTFSTLTVSNMSPEDSSIYLCSVAGTSGRAWETQYFGPGTRLLVL.